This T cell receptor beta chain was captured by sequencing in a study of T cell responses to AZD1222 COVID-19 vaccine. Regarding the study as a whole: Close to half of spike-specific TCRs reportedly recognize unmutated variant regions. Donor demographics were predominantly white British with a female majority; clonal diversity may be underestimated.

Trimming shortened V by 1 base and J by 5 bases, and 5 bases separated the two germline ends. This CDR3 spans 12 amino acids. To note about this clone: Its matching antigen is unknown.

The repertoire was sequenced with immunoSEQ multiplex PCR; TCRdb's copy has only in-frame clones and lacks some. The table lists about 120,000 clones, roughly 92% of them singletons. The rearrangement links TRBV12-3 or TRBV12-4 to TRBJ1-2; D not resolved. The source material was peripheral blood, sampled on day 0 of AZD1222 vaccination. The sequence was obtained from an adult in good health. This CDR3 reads CASSLGAYGYTF. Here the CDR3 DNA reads TGTGCCAGCAGTTTAGGCGCATATGGCTACACCTTC.